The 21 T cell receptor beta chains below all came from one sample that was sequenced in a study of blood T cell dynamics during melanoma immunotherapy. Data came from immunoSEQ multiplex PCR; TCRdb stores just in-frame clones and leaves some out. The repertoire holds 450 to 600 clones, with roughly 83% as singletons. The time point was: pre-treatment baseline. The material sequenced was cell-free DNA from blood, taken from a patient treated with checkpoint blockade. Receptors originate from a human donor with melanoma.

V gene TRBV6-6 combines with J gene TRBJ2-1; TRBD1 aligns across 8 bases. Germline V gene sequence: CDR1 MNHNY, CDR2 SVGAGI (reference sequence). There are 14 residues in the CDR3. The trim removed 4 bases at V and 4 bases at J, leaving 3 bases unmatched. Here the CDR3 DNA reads TGTGCCAGCAGTTTCCAGGGGGCATACAATGAGCAGTTCTTC. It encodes CASSFQGAYNEQFF.

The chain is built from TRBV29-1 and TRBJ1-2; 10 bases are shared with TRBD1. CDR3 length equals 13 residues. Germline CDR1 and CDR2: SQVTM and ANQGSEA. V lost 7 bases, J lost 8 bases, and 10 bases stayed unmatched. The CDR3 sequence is CSESGTGAGGYTF. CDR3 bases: TGCAGCGAGTCTGGGACAGGGGCTGGCGGCTACACCTTC.

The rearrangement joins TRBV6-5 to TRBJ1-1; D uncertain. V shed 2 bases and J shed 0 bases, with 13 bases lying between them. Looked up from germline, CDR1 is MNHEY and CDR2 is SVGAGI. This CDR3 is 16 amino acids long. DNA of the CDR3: TGTGCCAGCAGTTACGGAGGGAGCGGGCTGAACACTGAAGCTTTCTTT. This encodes CASSYGGSGLNTEAFF.

The CDR3 DNA follows: TGCAGTGCTGCTGGCCCCGCCGAGCAGTACTTC. This sequence encodes CSAAGPAEQYF. This chain uses TRBV20-1 with TRBJ2-7; D is unclear. Germline V lookup: CDR1 DFQATT, CDR2 SNEGSKA (reference sequence). V was shortened by 5 bases and J by 6 bases, with 11 bases between the two germline ends. The CDR3 runs 11 residues.

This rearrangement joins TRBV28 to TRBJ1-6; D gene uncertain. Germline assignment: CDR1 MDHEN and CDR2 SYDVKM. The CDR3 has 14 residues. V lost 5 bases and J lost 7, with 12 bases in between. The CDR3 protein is CASSSPSGNSPLHF. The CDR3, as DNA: TGTGCCAGCAGTAGCCCCAGCGGGAATTCACCCCTCCACTTT.

CDR3 coding DNA: TGTGCCACTCACCTGGGGAAAGCTAACTATGGCTACACCTTC. This translates into CATHLGKANYGYTF. The chain joins TRBV6-5 to TRBJ1-2; the D is unclear. Trimming took 10 bases from V and 0 from J, leaving 15 bases between them. CDR3 length equals 14 residues. Per the germline V gene, CDR1 is MNHEY and CDR2 is SVGAGI.

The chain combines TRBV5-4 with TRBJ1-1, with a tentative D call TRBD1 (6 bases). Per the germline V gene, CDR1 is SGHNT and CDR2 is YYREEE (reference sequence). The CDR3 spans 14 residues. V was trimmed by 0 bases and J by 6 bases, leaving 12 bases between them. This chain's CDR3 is CASSLAHREAEAFF. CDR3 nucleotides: TGTGCCAGCAGCTTGGCCCACAGGGAGGCTGAAGCTTTCTTT.

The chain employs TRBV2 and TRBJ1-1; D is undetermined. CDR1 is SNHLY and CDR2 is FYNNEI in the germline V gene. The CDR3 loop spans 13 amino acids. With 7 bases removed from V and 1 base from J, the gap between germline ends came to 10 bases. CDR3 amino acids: CASTERGNTEAFF. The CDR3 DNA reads TGTGCCAGCACCGAACGGGGGAACACTGAAGCTTTCTTT.

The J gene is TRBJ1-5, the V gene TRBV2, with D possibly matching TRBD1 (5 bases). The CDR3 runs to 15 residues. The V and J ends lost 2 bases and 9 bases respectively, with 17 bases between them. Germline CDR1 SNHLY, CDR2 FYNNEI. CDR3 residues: CASSESISGPSPQHF. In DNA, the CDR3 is TGTGCCAGCAGTGAAAGCATCTCGGGGCCCTCGCCCCAGCATTTT. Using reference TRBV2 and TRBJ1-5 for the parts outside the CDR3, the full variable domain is EPEVTQTPSHQVTQMGQEVILRCVPISNHLYFYWYRQILGQKVEFLVSFYNNEISEKSEIFDDQFSVERPDGSNFTLKIRSTKLEDSAMYFCASSESISGPSPQHFGDGTRLSIL.

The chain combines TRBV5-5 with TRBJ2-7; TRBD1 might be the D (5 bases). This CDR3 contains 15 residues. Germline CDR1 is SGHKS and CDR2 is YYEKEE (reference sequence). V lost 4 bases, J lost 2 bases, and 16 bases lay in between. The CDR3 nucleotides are TGTGCCAGCAGCCCCCTTTTCGACAGCCCCTACGAGCAGTACTTC. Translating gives CASSPLFDSPYEQYF. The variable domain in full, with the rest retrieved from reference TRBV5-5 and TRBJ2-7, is DAGVTQSPTHLIKTRGQQVTLRCSPISGHKSVSWYQQVLGQGPQFIFQYYEKEERGRGNFPDRFSARQFPNYSSELNVNALLLGDSALYLCASSPLFDSPYEQYFGPGTRLTVT.

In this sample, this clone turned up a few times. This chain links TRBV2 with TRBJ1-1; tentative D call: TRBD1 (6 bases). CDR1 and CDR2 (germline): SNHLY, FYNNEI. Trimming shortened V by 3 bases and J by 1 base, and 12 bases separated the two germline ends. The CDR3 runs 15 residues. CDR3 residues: CASSEVDRRNTEAFF. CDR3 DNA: TGTGCCAGCAGTGAGGTGGACAGACGGAACACTGAAGCTTTCTTT.

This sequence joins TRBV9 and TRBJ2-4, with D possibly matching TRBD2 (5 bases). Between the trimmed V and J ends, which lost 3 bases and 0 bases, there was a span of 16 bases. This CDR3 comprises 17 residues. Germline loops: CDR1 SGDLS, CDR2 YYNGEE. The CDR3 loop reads CASSDDRTGIAKNIQYF. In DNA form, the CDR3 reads TGTGCCAGCAGCGACGACCGGACTGGCATAGCCAAAAACATTCAGTACTTC.

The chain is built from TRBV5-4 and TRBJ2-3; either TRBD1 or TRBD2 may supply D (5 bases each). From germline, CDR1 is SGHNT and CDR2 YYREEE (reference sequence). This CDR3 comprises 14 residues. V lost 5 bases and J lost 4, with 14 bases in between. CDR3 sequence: CASSLRDPPDTQYF. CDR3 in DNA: TGTGCCAGCAGTCTGAGGGACCCCCCAGATACGCAGTATTTT.

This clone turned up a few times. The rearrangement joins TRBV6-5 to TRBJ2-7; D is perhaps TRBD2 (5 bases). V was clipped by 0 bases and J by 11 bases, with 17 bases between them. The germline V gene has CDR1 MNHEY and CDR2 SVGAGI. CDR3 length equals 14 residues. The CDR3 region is CASSYSPGFAAEYF. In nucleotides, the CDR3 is TGTGCCAGCAGTTACTCCCCGGGATTTGCGGCGGAGTACTTC.

CDR3 loop: CASSLDPGGQPQHF. The DNA of the CDR3 is TGTGCCAGCAGTTTAGACCCTGGCGGTCAGCCCCAGCATTTT. V is TRBV27 and J is TRBJ1-5; the D is unclear. The CDR3 loop spans 14 amino acids. Between the trimmed V and J ends, which lost 2 bases and 6 bases, there was a span of 11 bases. Germline CDR1 and CDR2: MNHEY and SMNVEV (reference sequence).

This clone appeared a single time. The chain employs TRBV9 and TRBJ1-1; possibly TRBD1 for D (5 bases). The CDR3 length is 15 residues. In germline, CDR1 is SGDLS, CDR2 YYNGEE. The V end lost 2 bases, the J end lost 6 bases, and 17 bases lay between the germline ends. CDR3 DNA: TGTGCCAGCAGCGTCCAAGACAGCCTTTTGGCTGAAGCTTTCTTT. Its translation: CASSVQDSLLAEAFF.

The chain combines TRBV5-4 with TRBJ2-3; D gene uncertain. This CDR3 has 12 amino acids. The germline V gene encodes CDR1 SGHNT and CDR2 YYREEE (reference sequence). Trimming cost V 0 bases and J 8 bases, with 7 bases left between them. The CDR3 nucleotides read TGTGCCAGCAGCTTGGGGCCCACTACGCAGTATTTT. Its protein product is CASSLGPTTQYF.

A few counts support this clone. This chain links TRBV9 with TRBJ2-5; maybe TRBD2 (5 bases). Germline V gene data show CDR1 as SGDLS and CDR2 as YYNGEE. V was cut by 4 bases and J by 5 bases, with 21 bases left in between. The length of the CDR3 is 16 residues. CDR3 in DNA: TGTGCCAGCAGCCCGAGAGGACCCTCCCCGGGGGAGACCCAGTACTTC. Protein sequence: CASSPRGPSPGETQYF. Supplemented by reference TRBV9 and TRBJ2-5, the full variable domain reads DSGVTQTPKHLITATGQRVTLRCSPRSGDLSVYWYQQSLDQGLQFLIQYYNGEERAKGNILERFSAQQFPDLHSELNLSSLELGDSALYFCASSPRGPSPGETQYFGPGTRLLVL.

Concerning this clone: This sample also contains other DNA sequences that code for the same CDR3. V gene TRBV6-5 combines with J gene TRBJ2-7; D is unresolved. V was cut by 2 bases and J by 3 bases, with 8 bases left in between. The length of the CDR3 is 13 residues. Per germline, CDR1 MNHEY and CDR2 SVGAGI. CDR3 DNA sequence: TGTGCCAGCAGTTACGCTGCTGGCTACGAGCAGTACTTC. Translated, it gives CASSYAAGYEQYF.

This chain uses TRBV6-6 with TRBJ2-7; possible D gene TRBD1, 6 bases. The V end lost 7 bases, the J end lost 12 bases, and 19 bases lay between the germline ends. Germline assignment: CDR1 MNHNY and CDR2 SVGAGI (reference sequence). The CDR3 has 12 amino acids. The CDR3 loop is CASKDGGGPLYF. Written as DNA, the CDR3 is TGTGCCAGCAAGGATGGGGGCGGCCCCTTGTACTTC.

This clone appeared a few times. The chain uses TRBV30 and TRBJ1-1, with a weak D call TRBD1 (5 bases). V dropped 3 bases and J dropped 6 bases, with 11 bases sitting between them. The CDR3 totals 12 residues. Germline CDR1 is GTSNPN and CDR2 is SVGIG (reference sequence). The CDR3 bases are TGTGCCTGGAGGGGCAGGGCTCCTGAAGCTTTCTTT. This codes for CAWRGRAPEAFF.